These T cell receptor beta chains were read from a single sample in a study of control samples from healthy donors and cancer patients. Measured with immunoSEQ multiplex PCR; TCRdb has only the in-frame clones, and not every one. This sample has some 110,000 clones, with over 75% found just once. Sequencing input: PBMCs. These receptors were collected from a woman aged 45-65 years with colorectal cancer. Each CDR3 is given with its conserved first and last residue. A D gene is named only where the DNA matches it firmly. Clone size is shown for a subset of rows, as once, few, many or a class of expanded clone.

d_call,clone_size,j_call,v_call,cdr3_nt,cdr3_aa
.,.,TRBJ2-1,TRBV14,TGTGCCAGCAGCCAATCGGCAGAAGAGGGCAGGGATTACCCCGAGCAGTTCTTC,CASSQSAEEGRDYPEQFF
.,.,TRBJ1-1,TRBV18,TGTGCCAGCTCACTTGGAGCCAACCAAAACACTGAAGCTTTCTTT,CASSLGANQNTEAFF
.,.,TRBJ1-2,TRBV20-1,TGCAGTGCCAGTGAAGGGTCAGACTATGGCTACACCTTC,CSASEGSDYGYTF
.,.,TRBJ2-1,TRBV4-1,TGCGCCAGCAGGGCGGGGCTGAATGAGCAGTTCTTC,CASRAGLNEQFF
.,.,TRBJ2-1,TRBV28,TGTGCCAGCACGACAGTTGGCTCCTACAATGAGCAGTTCTTC,CASTTVGSYNEQFF
.,.,TRBJ2-2,TRBV7-2,TGTGCCAGCAGCTGGACTGCCCCTCCGAACACCGGGGAGCTGTTTTTT,CASSWTAPPNTGELFF
.,.,TRBJ2-5,TRBV20-1,TGCAGTGCTAGTCAGGGGTCGATGCGGCCGGAGACCCAGTACTTC,CSASQGSMRPETQYF
.,few,TRBJ2-3,TRBV2,TGTGCCAGCAGTGATTCCTGGGGGACTAGCACAGATACGCAGTATTTT,CASSDSWGTSTDTQYF
.,.,TRBJ1-6,TRBV27,TGTGCCAGCAGTTTTGTCAGCCCGTCCCTGGATTCACCCCTCCACTTT,CASSFVSPSLDSPLHF
.,few,TRBJ2-2,TRBV9,TGTGCCAGCAGCGTAGAGGGATATTCCGGGGAGCTGTTTTTT,CASSVEGYSGELFF
.,.,TRBJ2-3,TRBV12-5,TGTGCTAGTGGTATTGGTAGCACAGATACGCAGTATTTT,CASGIGSTDTQYF
.,few,TRBJ2-2,TRBV5-1,TGCGCCAGCAGCTTCCTTCAGCGGGTGAACACCGGGGAGCTGTTTTTT,CASSFLQRVNTGELFF
TRBD2,.,TRBJ2-3,TRBV6-5,TGTGCCAGCGGAGCACTAGCGAGCACAGATACGCAGTATTTT,CASGALASTDTQYF
TRBD1,.,TRBJ2-7,TRBV15,TGTGCCACCAGCAGCTGGGGGACAGGGCTTTCCGAGCAGTACTTC,CATSSWGTGLSEQYF
.,once,TRBJ1-2,TRBV7-2,TGTGCCAGCAGCTTAGACAATCGGGGCTATGGCTACACCTTC,CASSLDNRGYGYTF
TRBD1,.,TRBJ2-1,TRBV2,TGTGCCAGCAGTGCTGACAGGGGAATCTACAATGAGCAGTTCTTC,CASSADRGIYNEQFF
.,.,TRBJ2-3,TRBV9,TGTGCCAGCAGCGTAGTGGCAACAGATACGCAGTATTTT,CASSVVATDTQYF
TRBD1,.,TRBJ1-4,TRBV5-1,TGCGCCAGCAGCTTGATGGGACAGGGTAATGAAAAACTGTTTTTT,CASSLMGQGNEKLFF
.,.,TRBJ1-1,TRBV5-4,TGTGCCAGCAAGGGATGGGGGAACACTGAAGCTTTCTTT,CASKGWGNTEAFF
.,.,TRBJ2-3,TRBV18,TGTGCCAGCTCACCAACAGATACGCAGTATTTT,CASSPTDTQYF
TRBD1,.,TRBJ2-1,TRBV5-1,TGCGCCAGCAGCTTGGTCCCCAGGGGGCTTACGAATGAGCAGTTCTTC,CASSLVPRGLTNEQFF
.,.,TRBJ1-1,TRBV12-3/TRBV12-4,TGTGCCAGCAGAGTGGGCGTGAACACTGAAGCTTTCTTT,CASRVGVNTEAFF
.,.,TRBJ1-1,TRBV7-3,TGTGCCAGCAGCTTATCAGGATTGAACACTGAAGCTTTCTTT,CASSLSGLNTEAFF
.,few,TRBJ1-4,TRBV15,TGTGCCACCAGCAGAGATCGGGAATTGGGAGAAAAACTGTTTTTT,CATSRDRELGEKLFF
.,.,TRBJ2-3,TRBV5-6,TGTGCCAGCAGTTACTCGGGGCGAAGCACAGATACGCAGTATTTT,CASSYSGRSTDTQYF
.,.,TRBJ1-1,TRBV5-8,TGTGCCAGCAGCTTGGACAGGGATACTGAAGCTTTCTTT,CASSLDRDTEAFF
.,.,TRBJ2-3,TRBV12-5,TGTGCTAGTGGTTTGCCCCGAAGCACAGATACGCAGTATTTT,CASGLPRSTDTQYF
.,.,TRBJ1-6,TRBV13,TGTGCCAGCACCCCGGCGGGGTCCCTGAACTCCTATAATTCACCCCTCCACTTT,CASTPAGSLNSYNSPLHF
.,once,TRBJ2-3,TRBV5-1,TGCGCCAGCAGCTTGGAGGGTAGGCCCAGCACAGATACGCAGTATTTT,CASSLEGRPSTDTQYF
.,.,TRBJ2-5,TRBV6-5,TGTGCCAGCACCCCCCGGAAGCTCCCGGCAATGACCCAGTACTTC,CASTPRKLPAMTQYF
.,.,TRBJ1-4,TRBV7-8,TGTGCCAGCAGCTTACAGGCAGGATCTCCCGCCGAAAAACTGTTTTTT,CASSLQAGSPAEKLFF
.,.,TRBJ2-6,TRBV30,TGTGCCTGGAGTGCCGGGACCTCTGGGGCCAACGTCCTGACTTTC,CAWSAGTSGANVLTF
TRBD1,.,TRBJ2-7,TRBV5-8,TGTGCCAGCACCTTAGACGGGACAGGGTTCTACGAGCAGTACTTC,CASTLDGTGFYEQYF
.,.,TRBJ2-7,TRBV28,TGTGCCAGCAGTTTTTGGACAGACCTGAGGGTTGAGCAGTACTTC,CASSFWTDLRVEQYF
.,.,TRBJ2-5,TRBV11-2,TGTGCCAGCGGGTCGGGGGGCCCCTCCAAAGAGACCCAGTACTTC,CASGSGGPSKETQYF
.,.,TRBJ1-1,TRBV15,TGTGCCACCAGGAGGGACACTTTGAACACTGAAGCTTTCTTT,CATRRDTLNTEAFF
.,.,TRBJ2-2,TRBV7-2,TGTGCCAGCAGCTTTAGCAAGAACACCGGGGAGCTGTTTTTT,CASSFSKNTGELFF
.,.,TRBJ1-2,TRBV3-1/TRBV3-2,TGTGCCAGCAGCCCGGGACGGGACGCCTATGGCTACACCTTC,CASSPGRDAYGYTF
TRBD1,.,TRBJ2-7,TRBV2,TGTGCCAGCAGCGAGACAGGGGTTGAGCAGTACTTC,CASSETGVEQYF
TRBD2,.,TRBJ2-7,TRBV10-2,TGCGCCAGCAGGGTAGCGGGAGGGGCCTACGAGCAGTACTTC,CASRVAGGAYEQYF
TRBD1,once,TRBJ1-2,TRBV27,TGTGCCAGCAGTTTAAAGGGGGCTTCCTACTATGGCTACACCTTC,CASSLKGASYYGYTF
.,.,TRBJ1-1,TRBV11-2,TGTGCCAGCAGCTTTCTTGGGGCGGTAGGCACTGAAGCTTTCTTT,CASSFLGAVGTEAFF
.,few,TRBJ2-1,TRBV7-9,TGTGCCAGCAGCCCCCTGGGGGACAATGAGCAGTTCTTC,CASSPLGDNEQFF
.,.,TRBJ1-1,TRBV2,TGTGCCAGCAGTCCCCGGACGGTGAACACTGAAGCTTTCTTT,CASSPRTVNTEAFF
TRBD1,.,TRBJ1-2,TRBV5-5,TGTGCCAGCAGGGGAGGGGGCTCTGGCTACACCTTC,CASRGGGSGYTF
.,.,TRBJ1-2,TRBV30,TGTGCCCGGAGTGTGGGAGGGTATGGCTACACCTTC,CARSVGGYGYTF
.,.,TRBJ1-2,TRBV5-1,TGCGCCAGCAGCCGGGACGGGGATGGCTACACCTTC,CASSRDGDGYTF
.,.,TRBJ1-6,TRBV4-1,TGCGCCAGCAGCCAAGCCGGATATAATTCACCCCTCCACTTT,CASSQAGYNSPLHF
.,.,TRBJ1-2,TRBV9,TGTGCCAGCAGCGCTAACTATGGCTACACCTTC,CASSANYGYTF
TRBD2,.,TRBJ2-5,TRBV5-1,TGCGCCAGCAGCTTGGAACTAGCGGAAGAGACCCAGTACTTC,CASSLELAEETQYF
.,.,TRBJ2-2,TRBV9,TGTGCCAGCAGCGTAGGGGACGGGGAGCTGTTTTTT,CASSVGDGELFF
.,.,TRBJ2-6,TRBV19,TGTGCCAGTAGTAGTTCAGGGGAAGGGGCCAACGTCCTGACTTTC,CASSSSGEGANVLTF